This T cell receptor beta chain was sequenced for a study of CD8 T cells in Susac syndrome. Random hexamers were used to reverse transcribe about 0.5 to 1 ug of RNA. Amplification of TCR beta CDR3 across 54 Vbeta and 13 Jbeta was performed with immunoSEQ multiplex PCR. Each CDR3 protein gets one entry after TCRdb re-called the immunoSEQ multiplex PCR reads with MiXCR. The sample comprises tens of thousands of distinct CDR3 sequences, roughly 91% of which are singletons, and less than 0.55% rests with the top ten. In its sample, this clonotype was seen once. TCR beta was sequenced from blood CD8+ and CD4+ T cells. The sequenced sample was CD8+ T cells from PBMCs. The TCR comes from a human donor with multiple sclerosis.

CDR3 nucleotides: TGTGCCAGCAGTCTGACTAGCGGGAGAAATATTTGGGCCTACGAGCAGTACTTC. It encodes CASSLTSGRNIWAYEQYF. This chain uses TRBV28 with TRBJ2-7; the match to TRBD2 covers 12 bases. The length of the CDR3 is 18 residues. V shed 5 bases and J 2 bases; nucleotides not matched to a gene: 13. Per germline, CDR1 MDHEN and CDR2 SYDVKM.